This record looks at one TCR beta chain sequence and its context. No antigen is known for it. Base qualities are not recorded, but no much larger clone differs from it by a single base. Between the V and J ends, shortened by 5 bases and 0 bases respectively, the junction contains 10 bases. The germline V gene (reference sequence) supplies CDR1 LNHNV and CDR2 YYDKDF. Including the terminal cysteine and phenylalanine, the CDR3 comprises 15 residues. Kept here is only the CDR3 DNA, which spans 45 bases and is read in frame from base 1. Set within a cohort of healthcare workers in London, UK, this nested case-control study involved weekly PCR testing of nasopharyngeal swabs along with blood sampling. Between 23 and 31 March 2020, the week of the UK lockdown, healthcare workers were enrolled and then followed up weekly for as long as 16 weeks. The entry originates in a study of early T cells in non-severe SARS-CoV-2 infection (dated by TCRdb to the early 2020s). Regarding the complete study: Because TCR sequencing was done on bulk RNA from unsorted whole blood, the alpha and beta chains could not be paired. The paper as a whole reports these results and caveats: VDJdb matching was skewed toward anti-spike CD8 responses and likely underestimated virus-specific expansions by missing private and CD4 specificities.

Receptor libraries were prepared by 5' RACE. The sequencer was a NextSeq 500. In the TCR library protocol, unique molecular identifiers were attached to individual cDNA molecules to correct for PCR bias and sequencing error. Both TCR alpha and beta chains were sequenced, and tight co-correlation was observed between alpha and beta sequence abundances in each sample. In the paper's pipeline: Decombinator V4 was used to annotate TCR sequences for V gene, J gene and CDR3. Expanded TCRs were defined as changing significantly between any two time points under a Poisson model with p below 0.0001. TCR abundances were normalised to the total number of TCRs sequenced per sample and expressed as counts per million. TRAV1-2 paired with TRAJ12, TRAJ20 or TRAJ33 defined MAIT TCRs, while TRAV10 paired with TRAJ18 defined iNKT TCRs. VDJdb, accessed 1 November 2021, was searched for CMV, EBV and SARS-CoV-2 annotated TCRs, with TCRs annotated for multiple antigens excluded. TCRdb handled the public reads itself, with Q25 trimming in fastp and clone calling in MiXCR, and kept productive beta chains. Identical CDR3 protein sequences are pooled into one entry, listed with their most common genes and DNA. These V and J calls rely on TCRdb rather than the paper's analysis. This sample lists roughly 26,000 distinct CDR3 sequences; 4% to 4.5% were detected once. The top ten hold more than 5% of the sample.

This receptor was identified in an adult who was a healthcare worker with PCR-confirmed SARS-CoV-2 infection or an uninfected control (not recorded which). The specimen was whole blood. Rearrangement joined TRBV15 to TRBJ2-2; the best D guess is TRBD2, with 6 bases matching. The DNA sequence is TGTGCCACCAGCGGGGGACTCTCGAACACCGGGGAGCTGTTTTTT. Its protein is CATSGGLSNTGELFF.